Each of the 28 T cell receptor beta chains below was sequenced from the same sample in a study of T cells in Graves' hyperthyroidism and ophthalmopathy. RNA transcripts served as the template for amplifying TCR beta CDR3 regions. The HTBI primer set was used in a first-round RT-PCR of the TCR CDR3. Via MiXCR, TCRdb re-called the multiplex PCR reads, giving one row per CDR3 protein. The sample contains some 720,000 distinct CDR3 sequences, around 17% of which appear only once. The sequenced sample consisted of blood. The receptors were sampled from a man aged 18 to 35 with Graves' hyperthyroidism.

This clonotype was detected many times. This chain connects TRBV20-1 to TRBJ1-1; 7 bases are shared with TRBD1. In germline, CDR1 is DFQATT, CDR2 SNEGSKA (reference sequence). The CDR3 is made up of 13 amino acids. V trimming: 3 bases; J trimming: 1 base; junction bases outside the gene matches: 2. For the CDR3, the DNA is TGCAGTGCTAGGACAGGGAGGAACACTGAAGCTTTCTTT. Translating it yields CSARTGRNTEAFF.

CDR3 in amino acids: CASSYVGGPAGELFF. The CDR3, as DNA: TGTGCCAGCAGTTACGTGGGAGGGCCTGCCGGGGAGCTGTTTTTT. The rearrangement uses TRBV6-5 and TRBJ2-2; TRBD2 aligns across 7 bases. Germline CDR1 reads MNHEY; CDR2 reads SVGAGI. V was clipped by 2 bases and J by 6 bases; unmatched bases: 6. This CDR3 is built from 15 residues.

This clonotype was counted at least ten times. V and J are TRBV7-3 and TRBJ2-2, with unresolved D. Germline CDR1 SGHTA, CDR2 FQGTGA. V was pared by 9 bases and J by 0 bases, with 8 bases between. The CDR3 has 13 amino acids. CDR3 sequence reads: CASRATNTGELFF. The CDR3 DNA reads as TGTGCCAGTCGGGCCACGAACACCGGGGAGCTGTTTTTT.

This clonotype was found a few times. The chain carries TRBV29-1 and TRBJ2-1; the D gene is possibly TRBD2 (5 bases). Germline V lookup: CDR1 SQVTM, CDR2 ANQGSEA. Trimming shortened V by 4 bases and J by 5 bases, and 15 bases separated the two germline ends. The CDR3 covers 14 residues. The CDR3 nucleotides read TGCAGCGTTGGGAGGAGTAGCTACAACAATGAGCAGTTCTTC. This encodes CSVGRSSYNNEQFF.

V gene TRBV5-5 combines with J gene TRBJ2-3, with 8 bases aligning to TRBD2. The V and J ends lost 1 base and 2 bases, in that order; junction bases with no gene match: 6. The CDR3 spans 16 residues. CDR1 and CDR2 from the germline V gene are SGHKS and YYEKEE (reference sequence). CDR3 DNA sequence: TGTGCCAGCAGCTTGAGGGGCGGGAGGTCCACAGATACGCAGTATTTT. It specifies CASSLRGGRSTDTQYF.

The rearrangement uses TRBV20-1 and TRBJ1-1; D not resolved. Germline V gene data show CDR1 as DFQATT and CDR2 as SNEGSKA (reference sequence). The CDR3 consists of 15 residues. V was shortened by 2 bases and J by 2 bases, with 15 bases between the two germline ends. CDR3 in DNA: TGCAGTGCTAGATCCCCCAAAGCAGGAAACACTGAAGCTTTCTTT. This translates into CSARSPKAGNTEAFF.

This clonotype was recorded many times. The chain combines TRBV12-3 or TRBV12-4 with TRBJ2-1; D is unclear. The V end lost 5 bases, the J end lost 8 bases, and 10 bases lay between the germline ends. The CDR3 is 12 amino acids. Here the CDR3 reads CASSRSPDEQFF. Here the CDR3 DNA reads TGTGCCAGCAGTAGATCCCCTGATGAGCAGTTCTTC.

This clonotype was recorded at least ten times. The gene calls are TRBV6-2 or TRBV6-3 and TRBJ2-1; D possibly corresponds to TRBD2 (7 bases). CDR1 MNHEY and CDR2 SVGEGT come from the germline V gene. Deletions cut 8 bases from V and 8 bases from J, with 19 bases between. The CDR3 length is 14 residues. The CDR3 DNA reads TGTGCCAGCGGGAGGGGGAATTTCGGGGATGAGCAGTTCTTC. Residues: CASGRGNFGDEQFF.

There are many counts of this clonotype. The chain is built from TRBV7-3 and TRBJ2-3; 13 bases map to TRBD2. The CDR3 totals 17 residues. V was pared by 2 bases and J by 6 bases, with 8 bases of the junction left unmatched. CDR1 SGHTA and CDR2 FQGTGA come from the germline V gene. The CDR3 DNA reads TGTGCCAGCAGCTTATTAGGACTAGCGGGAGTGTCTGATACGCAGTATTTT. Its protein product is CASSLLGLAGVSDTQYF.

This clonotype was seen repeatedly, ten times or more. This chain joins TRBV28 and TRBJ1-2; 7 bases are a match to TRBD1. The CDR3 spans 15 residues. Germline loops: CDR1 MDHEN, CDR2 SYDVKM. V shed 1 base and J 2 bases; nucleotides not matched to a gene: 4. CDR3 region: CASSLLPDRNYGYTF. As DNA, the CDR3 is TGTGCCAGCAGTTTATTGCCGGACAGGAACTATGGCTACACCTTC.

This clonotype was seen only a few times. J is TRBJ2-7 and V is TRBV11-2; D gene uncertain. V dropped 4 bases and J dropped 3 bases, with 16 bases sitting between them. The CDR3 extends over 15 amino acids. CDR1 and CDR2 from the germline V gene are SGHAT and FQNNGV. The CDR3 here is CASSSPDGYFYEQYF. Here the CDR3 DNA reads TGTGCCAGCAGCTCGCCGGACGGGTACTTCTACGAGCAGTACTTC.

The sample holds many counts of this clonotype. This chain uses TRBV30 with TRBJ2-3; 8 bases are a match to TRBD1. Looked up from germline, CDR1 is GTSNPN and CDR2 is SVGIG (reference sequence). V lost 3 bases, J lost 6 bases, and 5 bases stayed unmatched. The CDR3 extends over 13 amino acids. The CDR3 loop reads CAWRRDRTDTQYF. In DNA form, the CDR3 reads TGTGCCTGGAGGCGGGACAGGACGGATACGCAGTATTTT.

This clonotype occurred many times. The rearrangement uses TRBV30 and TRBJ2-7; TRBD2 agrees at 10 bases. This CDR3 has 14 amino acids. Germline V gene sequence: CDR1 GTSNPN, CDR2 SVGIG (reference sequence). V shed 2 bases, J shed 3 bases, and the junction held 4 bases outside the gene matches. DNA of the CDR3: TGTGCCTGGAGTACAGGGACTAGCGACTACGAGCAGTACTTC. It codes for CAWSTGTSDYEQYF.

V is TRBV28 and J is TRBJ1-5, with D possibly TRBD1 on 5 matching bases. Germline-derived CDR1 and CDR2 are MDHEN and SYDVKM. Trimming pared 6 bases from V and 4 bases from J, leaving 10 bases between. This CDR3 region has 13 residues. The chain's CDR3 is CASRNGANQPQHF. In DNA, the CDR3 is TGTGCCAGCAGGAACGGGGCAAATCAGCCCCAGCATTTT.

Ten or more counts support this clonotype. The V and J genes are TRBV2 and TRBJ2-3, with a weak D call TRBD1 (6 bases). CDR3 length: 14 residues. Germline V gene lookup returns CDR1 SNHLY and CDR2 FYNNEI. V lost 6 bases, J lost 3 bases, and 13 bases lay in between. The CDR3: CASSPRTVTDTQYF. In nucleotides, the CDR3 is TGTGCCAGCAGCCCAAGGACAGTGACAGATACGCAGTATTTT.

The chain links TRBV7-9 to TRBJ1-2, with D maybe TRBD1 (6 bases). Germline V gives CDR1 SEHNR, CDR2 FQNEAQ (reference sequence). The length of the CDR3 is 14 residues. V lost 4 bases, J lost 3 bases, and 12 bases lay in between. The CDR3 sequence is CASSSGGGYYGYTF. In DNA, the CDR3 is TGTGCCAGCAGCTCCGGGGGGGGCTACTATGGCTACACCTTC.

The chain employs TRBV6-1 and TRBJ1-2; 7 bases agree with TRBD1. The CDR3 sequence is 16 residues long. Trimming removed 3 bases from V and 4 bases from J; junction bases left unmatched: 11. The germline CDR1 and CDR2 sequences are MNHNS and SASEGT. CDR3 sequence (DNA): TGTGCCAGCAGTGACGGACAGGCCGGGATGGTCTATGGCTACACCTTC. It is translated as CASSDGQAGMVYGYTF.

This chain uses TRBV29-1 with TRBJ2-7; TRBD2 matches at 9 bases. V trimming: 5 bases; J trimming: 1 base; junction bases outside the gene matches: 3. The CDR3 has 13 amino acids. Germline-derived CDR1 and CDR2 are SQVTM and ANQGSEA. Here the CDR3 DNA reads TGCAGCGTTCTAGCGGGACTTTCCTACGAGCAGTACTTC. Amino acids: CSVLAGLSYEQYF.

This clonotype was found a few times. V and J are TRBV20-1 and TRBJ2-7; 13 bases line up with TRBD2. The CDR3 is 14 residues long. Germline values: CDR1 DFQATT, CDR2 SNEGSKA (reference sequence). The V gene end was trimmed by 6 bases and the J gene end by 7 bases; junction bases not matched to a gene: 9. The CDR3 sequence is CSAENGLAGEEQYF. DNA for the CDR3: TGCAGTGCAGAAAACGGACTAGCGGGAGAAGAGCAGTACTTC.

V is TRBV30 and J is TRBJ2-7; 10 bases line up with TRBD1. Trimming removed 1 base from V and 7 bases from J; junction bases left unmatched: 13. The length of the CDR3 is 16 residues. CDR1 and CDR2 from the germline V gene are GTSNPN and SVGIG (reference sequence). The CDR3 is CAWSGIGTGDQREQYF. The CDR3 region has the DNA TGTGCCTGGAGTGGAATCGGGACAGGGGATCAGCGAGAGCAGTACTTC.

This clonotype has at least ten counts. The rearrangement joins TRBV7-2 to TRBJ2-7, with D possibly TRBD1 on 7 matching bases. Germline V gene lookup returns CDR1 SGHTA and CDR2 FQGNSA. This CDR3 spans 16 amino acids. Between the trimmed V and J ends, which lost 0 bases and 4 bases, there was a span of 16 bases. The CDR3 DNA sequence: TGTGCCAGCAGCTTAGCGATGAGGGCAGGGGGGTACGAGCAGTACTTC. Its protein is CASSLAMRAGGYEQYF.

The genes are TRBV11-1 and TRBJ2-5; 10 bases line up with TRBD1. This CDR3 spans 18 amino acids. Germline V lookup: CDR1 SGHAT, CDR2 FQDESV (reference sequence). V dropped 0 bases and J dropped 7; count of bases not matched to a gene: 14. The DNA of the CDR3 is TGTGCCAGCAGCTTAGCGGACCAGCCCGGGACAGGGGTCGGGACCCAGTACTTC. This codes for CASSLADQPGTGVGTQYF. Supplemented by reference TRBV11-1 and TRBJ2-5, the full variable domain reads EAEVAQSPRYKITEKSQAVAFWCDPISGHATLYWYRQILGQGPELLVQFQDESVVDDSQLPKDRFSAERLKGVDSTLKIQPAELGDSAMYLCASSLADQPGTGVGTQYFGPGTRLLVL.

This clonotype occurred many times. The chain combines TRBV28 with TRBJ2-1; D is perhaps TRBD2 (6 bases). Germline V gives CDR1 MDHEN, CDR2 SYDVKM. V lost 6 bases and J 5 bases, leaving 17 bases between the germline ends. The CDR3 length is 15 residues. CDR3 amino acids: CASSPSSVSHNEQFF. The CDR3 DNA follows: TGTGCCAGCAGCCCATCTAGCGTTTCACACAATGAGCAGTTCTTC.

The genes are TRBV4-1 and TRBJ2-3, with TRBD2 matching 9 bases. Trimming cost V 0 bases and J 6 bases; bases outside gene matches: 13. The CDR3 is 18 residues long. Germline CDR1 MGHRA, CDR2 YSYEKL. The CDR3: CASSQDVLAGFWSDTQYF. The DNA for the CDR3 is TGCGCCAGCAGCCAAGATGTCCTAGCGGGATTTTGGTCGGATACGCAGTATTTT.

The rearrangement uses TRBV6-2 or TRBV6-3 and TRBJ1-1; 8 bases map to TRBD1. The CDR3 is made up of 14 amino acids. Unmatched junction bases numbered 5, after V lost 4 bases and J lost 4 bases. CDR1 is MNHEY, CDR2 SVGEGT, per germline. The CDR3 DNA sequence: TGTGCCAGCAGTTCACCAGGGGGCATCACTGAAGCTTTCTTT. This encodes CASSSPGGITEAFF.

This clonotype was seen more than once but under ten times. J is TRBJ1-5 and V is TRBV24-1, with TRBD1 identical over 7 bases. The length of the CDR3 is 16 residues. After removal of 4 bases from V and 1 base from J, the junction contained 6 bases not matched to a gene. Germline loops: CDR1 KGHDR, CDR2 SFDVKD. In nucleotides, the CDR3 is TGTGCCACCAGTGACACTCGACAGGGCAGCAATCAGCCCCAGCATTTT. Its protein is CATSDTRQGSNQPQHF.

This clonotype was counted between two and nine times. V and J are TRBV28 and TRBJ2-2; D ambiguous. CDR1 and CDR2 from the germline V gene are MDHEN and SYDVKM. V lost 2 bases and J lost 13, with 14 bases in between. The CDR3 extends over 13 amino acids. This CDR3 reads CASSLALPAPLFF. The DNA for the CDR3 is TGTGCCAGCAGTTTAGCATTACCCGCGCCGCTGTTTTTT.

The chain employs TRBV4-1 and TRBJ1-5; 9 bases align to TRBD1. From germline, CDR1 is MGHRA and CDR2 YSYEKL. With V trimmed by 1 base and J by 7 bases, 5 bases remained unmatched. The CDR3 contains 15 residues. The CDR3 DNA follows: TGCGCCAGCAGCCAAGTCCCGGGACAGGGACAGCCCCAGCATTTT. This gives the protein CASSQVPGQGQPQHF.